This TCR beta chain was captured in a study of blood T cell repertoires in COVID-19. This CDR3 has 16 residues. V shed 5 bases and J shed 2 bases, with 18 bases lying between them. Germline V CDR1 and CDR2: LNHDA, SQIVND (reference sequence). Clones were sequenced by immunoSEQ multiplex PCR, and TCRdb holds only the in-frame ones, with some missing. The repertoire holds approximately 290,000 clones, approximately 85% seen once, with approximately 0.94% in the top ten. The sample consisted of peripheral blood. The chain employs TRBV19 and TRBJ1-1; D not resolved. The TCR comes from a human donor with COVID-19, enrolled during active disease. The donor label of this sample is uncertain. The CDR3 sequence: CASSPGLERLNTEAFF. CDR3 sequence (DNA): TGTGCCAGTAGTCCGGGGTTGGAACGGCTCAACACTGAAGCTTTCTTT.